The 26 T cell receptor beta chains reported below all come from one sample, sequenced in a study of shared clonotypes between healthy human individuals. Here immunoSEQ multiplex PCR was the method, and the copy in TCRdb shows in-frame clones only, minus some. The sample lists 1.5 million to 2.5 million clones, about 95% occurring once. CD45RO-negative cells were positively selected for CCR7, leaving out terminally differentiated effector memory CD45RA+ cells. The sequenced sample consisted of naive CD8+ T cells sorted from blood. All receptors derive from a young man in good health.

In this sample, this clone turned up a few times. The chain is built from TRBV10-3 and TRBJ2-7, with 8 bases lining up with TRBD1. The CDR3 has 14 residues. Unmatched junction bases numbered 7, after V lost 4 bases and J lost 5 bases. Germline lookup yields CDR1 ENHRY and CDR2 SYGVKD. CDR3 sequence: CAISVGDRSHEQYF. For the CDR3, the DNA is TGTGCCATCAGTGTTGGGGACAGGTCCCACGAGCAGTACTTC.

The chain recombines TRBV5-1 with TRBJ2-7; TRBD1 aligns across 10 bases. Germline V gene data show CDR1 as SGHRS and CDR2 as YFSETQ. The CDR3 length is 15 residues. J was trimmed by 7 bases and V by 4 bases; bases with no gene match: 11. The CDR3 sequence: CASSGPGQGLREQYF. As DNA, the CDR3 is TGCGCCAGCAGCGGACCGGGACAGGGGCTTCGGGAGCAGTACTTC.

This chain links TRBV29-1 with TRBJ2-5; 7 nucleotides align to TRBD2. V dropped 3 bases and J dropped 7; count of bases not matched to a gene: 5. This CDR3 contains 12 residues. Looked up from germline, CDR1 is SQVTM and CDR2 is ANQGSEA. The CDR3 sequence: CSVDGGEGTQYF. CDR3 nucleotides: TGCAGCGTTGATGGGGGGGAGGGGACCCAGTACTTC.

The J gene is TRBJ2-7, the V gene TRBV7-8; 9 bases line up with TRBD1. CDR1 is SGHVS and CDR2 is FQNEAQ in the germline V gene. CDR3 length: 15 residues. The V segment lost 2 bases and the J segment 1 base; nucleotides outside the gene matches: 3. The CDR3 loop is CASSLFGQGSYEQYF. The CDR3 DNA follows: TGTGCCAGCAGCTTATTCGGACAGGGGTCCTACGAGCAGTACTTC.

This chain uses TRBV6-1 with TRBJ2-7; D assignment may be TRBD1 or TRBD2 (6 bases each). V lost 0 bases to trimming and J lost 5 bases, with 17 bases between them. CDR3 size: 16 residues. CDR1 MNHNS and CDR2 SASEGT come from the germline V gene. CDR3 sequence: CASSEALGGAADEQYF. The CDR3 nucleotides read TGTGCCAGCAGTGAAGCGCTGGGGGGCGCGGCAGACGAGCAGTACTTC.

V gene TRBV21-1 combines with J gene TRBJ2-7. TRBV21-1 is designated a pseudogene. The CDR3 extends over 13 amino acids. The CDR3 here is CASSKRDLYEQYF. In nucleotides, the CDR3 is TGTGCCAGCAGCAAACGGGACCTGTACGAGCAGTACTTC.

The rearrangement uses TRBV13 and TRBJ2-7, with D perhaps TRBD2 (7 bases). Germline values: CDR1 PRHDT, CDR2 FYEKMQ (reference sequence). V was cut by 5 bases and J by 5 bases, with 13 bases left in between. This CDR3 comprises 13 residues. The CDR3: CASSPGGRHEQYF. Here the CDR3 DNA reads TGTGCCAGCAGCCCGGGGGGCCGCCACGAGCAGTACTTC.

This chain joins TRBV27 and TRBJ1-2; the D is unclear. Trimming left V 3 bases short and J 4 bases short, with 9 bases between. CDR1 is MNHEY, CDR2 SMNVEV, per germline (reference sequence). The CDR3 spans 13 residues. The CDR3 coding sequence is TGTGCCAGCAGTTTGGACCCTGTCTATGGCTACACCTTC. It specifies CASSLDPVYGYTF.

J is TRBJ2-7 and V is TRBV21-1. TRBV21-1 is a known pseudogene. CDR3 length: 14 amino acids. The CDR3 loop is CASSKVRAAYEQYF. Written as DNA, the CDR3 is TGTGCCAGCAGCAAAGTAAGGGCCGCTTACGAGCAGTACTTC.

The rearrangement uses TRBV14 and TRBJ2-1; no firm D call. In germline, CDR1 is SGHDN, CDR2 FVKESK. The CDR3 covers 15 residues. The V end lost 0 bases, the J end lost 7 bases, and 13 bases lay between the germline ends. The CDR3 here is CASSQDMGLGNEQFF. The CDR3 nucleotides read TGTGCCAGCAGCCAAGATATGGGCTTGGGGAATGAGCAGTTCTTC.

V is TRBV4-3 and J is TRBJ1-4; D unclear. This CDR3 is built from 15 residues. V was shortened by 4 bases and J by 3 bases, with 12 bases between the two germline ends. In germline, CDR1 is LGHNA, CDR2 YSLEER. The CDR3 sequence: CASSRNIGPNEKLFF. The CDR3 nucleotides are TGCGCCAGCAGCCGGAACATTGGACCTAATGAAAAACTGTTTTTT.

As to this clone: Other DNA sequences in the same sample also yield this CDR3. CDR3 DNA: TGTGCCAGCAGTTATAGTGACGGGGAGCTGTTTTTT. This gives the protein CASSYSDGELFF. The rearrangement joins TRBV6-5 to TRBJ2-2; no firm D call. There are 12 residues in the CDR3. V was pared by 3 bases and J by 7 bases, with 6 bases between. Per germline, CDR1 MNHEY and CDR2 SVGAGI.

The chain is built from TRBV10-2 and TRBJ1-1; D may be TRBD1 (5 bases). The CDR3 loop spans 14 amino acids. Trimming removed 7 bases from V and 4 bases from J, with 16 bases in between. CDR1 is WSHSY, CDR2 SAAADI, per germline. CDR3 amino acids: CASTQSGGVTEAFF. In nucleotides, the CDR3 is TGCGCCAGCACCCAGTCCGGAGGGGTCACTGAAGCTTTCTTT.

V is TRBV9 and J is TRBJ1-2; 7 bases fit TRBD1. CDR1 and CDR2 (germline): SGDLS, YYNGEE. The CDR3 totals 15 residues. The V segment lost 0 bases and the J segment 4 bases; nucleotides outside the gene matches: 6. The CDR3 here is CASSVGDSPAYGYTF. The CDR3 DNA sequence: TGTGCCAGCAGCGTAGGGGACAGTCCAGCCTATGGCTACACCTTC.

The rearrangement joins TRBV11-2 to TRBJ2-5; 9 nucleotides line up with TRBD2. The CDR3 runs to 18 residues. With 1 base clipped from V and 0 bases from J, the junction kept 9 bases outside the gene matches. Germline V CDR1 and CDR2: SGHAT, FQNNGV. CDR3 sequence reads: CASSLVFVAGAYQETQYF. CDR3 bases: TGTGCCAGCAGCTTAGTATTCGTAGCGGGGGCGTACCAAGAGACCCAGTACTTC. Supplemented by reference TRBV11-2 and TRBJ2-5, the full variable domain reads EAGVAQSPRYKIIEKRQSVAFWCNPISGHATLYWYQQILGQGPKLLIQFQNNGVVDDSQLPKDRFSAERLKGVDSTLKIQPAKLEDSAVYLCASSLVFVAGAYQETQYFGPGTRLLVL.

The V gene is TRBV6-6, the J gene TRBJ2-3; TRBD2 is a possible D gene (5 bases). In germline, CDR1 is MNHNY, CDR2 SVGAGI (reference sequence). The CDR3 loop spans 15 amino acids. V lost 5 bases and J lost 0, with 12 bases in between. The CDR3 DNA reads TGTGCCAGCAGTGTCAGCGGTCCTAGCACAGATACGCAGTATTTT. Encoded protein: CASSVSGPSTDTQYF.

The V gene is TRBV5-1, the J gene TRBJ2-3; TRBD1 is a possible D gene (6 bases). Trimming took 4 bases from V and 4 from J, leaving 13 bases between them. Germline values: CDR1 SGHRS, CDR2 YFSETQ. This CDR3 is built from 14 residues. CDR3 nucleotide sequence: TGCGCCAGCAGCCCGGACAGCGCCCCAGATACGCAGTATTTT. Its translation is CASSPDSAPDTQYF.

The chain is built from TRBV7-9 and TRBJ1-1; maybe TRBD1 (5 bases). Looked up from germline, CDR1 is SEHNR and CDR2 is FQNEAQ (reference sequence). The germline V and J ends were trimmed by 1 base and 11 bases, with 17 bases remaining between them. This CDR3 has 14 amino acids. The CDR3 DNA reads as TGTGCCAGCAGCTTAGTTGGGTGGGACCCTTCGGCTTTCTTT. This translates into CASSLVGWDPSAFF.

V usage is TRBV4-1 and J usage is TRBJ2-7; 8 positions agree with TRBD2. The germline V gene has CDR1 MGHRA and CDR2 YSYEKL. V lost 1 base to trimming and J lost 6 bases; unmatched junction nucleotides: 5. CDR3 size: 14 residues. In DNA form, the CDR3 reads TGCGCCAGCAGCCAAGTTAGCGGGAACGGCGAGCAGTACTTC. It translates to CASSQVSGNGEQYF.

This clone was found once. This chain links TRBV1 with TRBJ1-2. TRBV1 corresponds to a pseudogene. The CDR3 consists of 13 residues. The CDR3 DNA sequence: TGCACCGTCTGGAACCTACCTAACTATGGCTACACCTTC. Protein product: CTVWNLPNYGYTF.

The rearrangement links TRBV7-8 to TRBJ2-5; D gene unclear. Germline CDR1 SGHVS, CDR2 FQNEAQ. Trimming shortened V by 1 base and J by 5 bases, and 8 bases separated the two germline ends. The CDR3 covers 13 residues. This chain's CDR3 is CASSLETWETQYF. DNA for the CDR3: TGTGCCAGCAGCTTAGAAACCTGGGAGACCCAGTACTTC.

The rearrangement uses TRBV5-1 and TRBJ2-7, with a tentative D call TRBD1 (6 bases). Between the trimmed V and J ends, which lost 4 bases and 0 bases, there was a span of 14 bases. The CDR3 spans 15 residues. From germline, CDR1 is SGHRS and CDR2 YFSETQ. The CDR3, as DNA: TGCGCCAGCAGCGTCCGGGACAAGAGCTCCTACGAGCAGTACTTC. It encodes CASSVRDKSSYEQYF.

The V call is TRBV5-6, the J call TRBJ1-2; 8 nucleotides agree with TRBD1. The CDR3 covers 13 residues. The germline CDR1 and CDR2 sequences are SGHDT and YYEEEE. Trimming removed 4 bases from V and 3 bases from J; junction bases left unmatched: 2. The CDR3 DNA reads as TGTGCCAGCAGCGGGGACAGGTACTATGGCTACACCTTC. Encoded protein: CASSGDRYYGYTF.

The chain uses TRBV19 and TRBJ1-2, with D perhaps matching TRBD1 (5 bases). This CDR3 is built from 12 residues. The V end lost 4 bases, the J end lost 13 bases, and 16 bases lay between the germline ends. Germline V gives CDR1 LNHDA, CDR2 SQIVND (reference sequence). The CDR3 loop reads CASSKEGPSFTF. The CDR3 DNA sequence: TGTGCCAGTAGTAAGGAGGGACCCTCTTTCACCTTC.

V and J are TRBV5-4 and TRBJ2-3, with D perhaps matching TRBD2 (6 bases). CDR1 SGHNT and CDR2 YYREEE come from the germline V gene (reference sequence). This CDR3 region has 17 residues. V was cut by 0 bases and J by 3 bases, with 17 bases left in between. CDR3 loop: CASSLGGGGWETDTQYF. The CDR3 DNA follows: TGTGCCAGCAGCTTGGGGGGCGGAGGGTGGGAGACAGATACGCAGTATTTT.

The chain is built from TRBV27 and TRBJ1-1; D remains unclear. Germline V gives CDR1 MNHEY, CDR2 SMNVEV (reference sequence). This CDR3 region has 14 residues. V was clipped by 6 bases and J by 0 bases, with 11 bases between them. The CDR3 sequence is CASRGGGMNTEAFF. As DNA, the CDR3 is TGTGCCAGCAGAGGAGGCGGCATGAACACTGAAGCTTTCTTT.